These 26 T cell receptor beta chains came from one sample sequenced in a study of post-analysis software for immune sequencing data. Study outcomes and limitations: Controls had lower frequencies than patients of a few TRBV segments, which included TRBV5-6, TRBV5-1 and TRBV20-1.

cDNA libraries for TCR beta contained unique molecular identifiers. TCRdb reprocessed the PCR reads via MiXCR and lists one record per CDR3 protein. This sample has around 500,000 distinct CDR3 sequences; around a third occur once, and the top ten carry approximately 6%. These receptors have no known antigen. The sequencing input was blood. These receptors were collected from a girl aged 2-17 years with multiple sclerosis.

V usage is TRBV6-5 and J usage is TRBJ1-2; TRBD1 might be the D (6 bases). The CDR3 sequence is 15 residues long. V was clipped by 0 bases and J by 7 bases, with 15 bases between them. CDR1 MNHEY and CDR2 SVGAGI come from the germline V gene. Here the CDR3 DNA reads TGTGCCAGCAGTTACTCTTCGGGGGCTCGTGCTGGCTACACCTTC. This codes for CASSYSSGARAGYTF.

The V and J genes are TRBV7-3 and TRBJ2-6, with 7 positions matching TRBD2. J lost 0 bases, V lost 1 base, and 9 bases had no gene match. There are 19 residues in the CDR3. Looked up from germline, CDR1 is SGHTA and CDR2 is FQGTGA. Here the CDR3 reads CASSLRARGTVSGANVLTF. The CDR3 DNA is TGTGCCAGCAGCTTAAGAGCGCGGGGGACCGTCTCTGGGGCCAACGTCCTGACTTTC.

Written as DNA, the CDR3 is TGCAGTGCCACCAGGTCGATTTCCTACAATGAGCAGTTCTTC. Protein: CSATRSISYNEQFF. The J gene is TRBJ2-1, the V gene TRBV20-1; no reliable D call. Germline assignment: CDR1 DFQATT and CDR2 SNEGSKA (reference sequence). This CDR3 region has 14 residues. With 6 bases removed from V and 1 base from J, the gap between germline ends came to 13 bases.

The V and J genes are TRBV20-1 and TRBJ2-5, with 11 bases that match TRBD1. Losses at the gene ends were 1 base for V and 4 bases for J; bases not matched to a gene: 5. Germline values: CDR1 DFQATT, CDR2 SNEGSKA (reference sequence). The CDR3 consists of 15 residues. The CDR3 loop reads CSARGGTGGVETQYF. In nucleotides, the CDR3 is TGCAGTGCTAGAGGGGGGACAGGGGGAGTAGAGACCCAGTACTTC.

V is TRBV7-9 and J is TRBJ2-1, with 9 bases fitting TRBD1. The CDR3 runs 12 residues. The V and J ends lost 2 bases and 15 bases, in that order; junction bases with no gene match: 5. Germline V CDR1 and CDR2: SEHNR, FQNEAQ (reference sequence). CDR3 protein: CASSLFGQGRFF. The DNA of the CDR3 is TGTGCCAGCAGCTTATTTGGACAGGGGCGGTTCTTC. Full variable domain (remainder filled in from reference TRBV7-9 and TRBJ2-1): DTGVSQNPRHKITKRGQNVTFRCDPISEHNRLYWYRQTLGQGPEFLTYFQNEAQLEKSRLLSDRFSAERPKGSFSTLEIQRTEQGDSAMYLCASSLFGQGRFFGPGTRLTVL.

This clonotype occurred a few times. The V gene is TRBV29-1, the J gene TRBJ1-1; TRBD1 agrees at 7 bases. Germline values: CDR1 SQVTM, CDR2 ANQGSEA. J lost 5 bases, V lost 2 bases, and 5 bases had no gene match. The CDR3 runs to 13 residues. In DNA, the CDR3 is TGCAGCGTTGAATCAGGGGGACGAACTGAAGCTTTCTTT. Amino acid sequence: CSVESGGRTEAFF.

The chain is built from TRBV4-2 and TRBJ2-6; D perhaps matches TRBD1 (6 bases). The CDR3 is made up of 16 amino acids. Germline V gene sequence: CDR1 LGHNA, CDR2 YNFKEQ. V dropped 0 bases and J dropped 2 bases, with 8 bases sitting between them. CDR3 nucleotide sequence: TGTGCCAGCAGCCAAGAACCAGGGGCTGGGGCCAACGTCCTGACTTTC. Protein: CASSQEPGAGANVLTF.

The rearrangement joins TRBV12-3 or TRBV12-4 to TRBJ1-5; maybe TRBD1 (5 bases). This CDR3 has 12 amino acids. The V end was cut by 4 bases, the J end by 7 bases, with 8 bases between. This chain's CDR3 is CASSWRDQPQHF. The CDR3 nucleotides are TGTGCCAGCAGTTGGAGGGACCAGCCCCAGCATTTT.

The chain recombines TRBV6-1 with TRBJ2-7, with D perhaps given as TRBD1 or TRBD2 (5 bases each). This CDR3 has 15 residues. Germline V CDR1 and CDR2: MNHNS, SASEGT. The V end was cut by 8 bases, the J end by 3 bases, with 20 bases between. CDR3 amino acids: CASCALDRSDYEQYF. CDR3 nucleotide sequence: TGTGCCAGCTGCGCACTAGACAGAAGTGACTACGAGCAGTACTTC.

There are a few counts of this clonotype. This rearrangement joins TRBV5-1 to TRBJ1-6; no clear D gene. V shed 0 bases and J shed 3 bases, with 4 bases lying between them. Germline V gives CDR1 SGHRS, CDR2 YFSETQ. The CDR3 totals 14 residues. In DNA form, the CDR3 reads TGCGCCAGCAGCTTGGCAGGCTATAATTCACCCCTCCACTTT. Encoded protein: CASSLAGYNSPLHF.

Details on this clonotype: One end of the junction fails to match germline, which may point to a read error. The rearrangement uses TRBV19 and TRBJ2-3, with a possible D match to TRBD1 (5 bases). Germline-derived CDR1 and CDR2 are LNHDA and SQIVND (reference sequence). The CDR3 is 13 residues long. The CDR3, as DNA: TGTGCCAGGAGTATGGACACAACAGCTACGCAGTATTTT. Its protein product is CARSMDTTATQYF.

This clonotype was seen only a few times. The genes are TRBV20-1 and TRBJ2-7; a possible D gene is TRBD1 (5 bases). This CDR3 region has 14 residues. Germline V lookup: CDR1 DFQATT, CDR2 SNEGSKA (reference sequence). Trimming took off 1 base at V and 1 base at J, with 11 bases between the two ends. CDR3 in DNA: TGCAGTGCTAGAGTGCCCCACAGGTCCTACGAGCAGTACTTC. Its protein product is CSARVPHRSYEQYF.

In its sample, this clonotype was seen a few times. The chain joins TRBV6-6 to TRBJ2-6, with D tentatively TRBD1 (6 bases). This CDR3 is 17 amino acids long. The V gene's germline CDR1 is MNHNY and CDR2 SVGAGI (reference sequence). V was shortened by 2 bases and J by 2 bases, with 13 bases between the two germline ends. The CDR3 sequence is CASSYPQGLAGANVLTF. DNA for the CDR3: TGTGCCAGCAGTTACCCACAGGGTCTCGCTGGGGCCAACGTCCTGACTTTC.

The chain links TRBV7-9 to TRBJ1-2; no clear D. Per the germline V gene, CDR1 is SEHNR and CDR2 is FQNEAQ (reference sequence). The CDR3 runs to 15 residues. V shed 0 bases and J shed 1 base, with 9 bases lying between them. The CDR3 reads CASSLAETLNYGYTF. DNA of the CDR3: TGTGCCAGCAGCTTAGCCGAAACACTTAACTATGGCTACACCTTC.

A few counts support this clonotype. The rearrangement uses TRBV20-1 and TRBJ1-2; TRBD1 matches at 9 bases. V lost 6 bases, J lost 2 bases, and 4 bases stayed unmatched. This CDR3 region has 13 residues. The V gene's germline CDR1 is DFQATT and CDR2 SNEGSKA (reference sequence). The CDR3 loop reads CSADTGGNYGYTF. The CDR3 DNA is TGCAGTGCGGATACAGGGGGCAACTATGGCTACACCTTC.

The genes are TRBV4-1 and TRBJ1-5, with D tentatively TRBD1 (6 bases). Germline V gives CDR1 MGHRA, CDR2 YSYEKL. V lost 1 base to trimming and J lost 4 bases, with 8 bases between them. This CDR3 comprises 14 residues. This CDR3 is CASSQVGANQPQHF. The CDR3 region has the DNA TGCGCCAGCAGCCAAGTGGGGGCGAATCAGCCCCAGCATTTT.

The gene calls are TRBV7-2 and TRBJ1-5; D not resolved. Germline lookup yields CDR1 SGHTA and CDR2 FQGNSA. This CDR3 contains 16 residues. The germline V and J ends were trimmed by 2 bases and 0 bases, with 11 bases remaining between them. CDR3 in DNA: TGTGCCAGCAGCTTAAGTTTAGGGAGTAGCAATCAGCCCCAGCATTTT. This gives the protein CASSLSLGSSNQPQHF.

There are a few counts of this clonotype. This may be a read error: a much more frequent sequence differs by one nucleotide. The chain has TRBV5-1 and TRBJ2-4; 8 bases agree with TRBD1. CDR3 length equals 14 residues. The J segment lost 1 base and the V segment lost 3 bases, leaving 0 bases of the junction unmatched. Germline V gene lookup returns CDR1 SGHRS and CDR2 YFSETQ. CDR3 sequence reads: CASSWDRAKNIQYF. CDR3 nucleotides: TGCGCCAGCAGCTGGGACAGGGCCAAAAACATTCAGTACTTC.

The rearrangement joins TRBV27 to TRBJ2-6; D may match TRBD1 or TRBD2 (5 bases each). V was clipped by 6 bases and J by 4 bases, with 7 bases between them. This CDR3 is built from 13 residues. The germline gives CDR1 MNHEY, CDR2 SMNVEV (reference sequence). CDR3 amino acids: CASRGVGANVLTF. The CDR3 DNA reads TGTGCCAGCAGGGGGGTCGGGGCCAACGTCCTGACTTTC.

The chain carries TRBV5-6 and TRBJ1-5, with no clear D. The CDR3 is 12 amino acids. Germline CDR1 and CDR2: SGHDT and YYEEEE. Trimming left V 2 bases short and J 6 bases short, with 6 bases between. CDR3 in amino acids: CASSFLGQPQHF. The CDR3 DNA is TGTGCCAGCAGCTTCCTGGGTCAGCCCCAGCATTTT.

The rearrangement uses TRBV5-1 and TRBJ1-1; D ambiguous. V lost 2 bases and J 6 bases, leaving 8 bases between the germline ends. The CDR3 contains 12 residues. Germline V lookup: CDR1 SGHRS, CDR2 YFSETQ. In DNA form, the CDR3 reads TGCGCCAGCAGCTTTGGGGATTCTGAAGCTTTCTTT. Amino acids: CASSFGDSEAFF. The variable domain in full, completed from reference TRBV5-1 and TRBJ1-1, reads KAGVTQTPRYLIKTRGQQVTLSCSPISGHRSVSWYQQTPGQGLQFLFEYFSETQRNKGNFPGRFSGRQFSNSRSEMNVSTLELGDSALYLCASSFGDSEAFFGQGTRLTVV.

The V gene is TRBV20-1, the J gene TRBJ2-5; 8 nucleotides match TRBD2. The J segment lost 3 bases and the V segment lost 6 bases, leaving 9 bases of the junction unmatched. Germline V gene data show CDR1 as DFQATT and CDR2 as SNEGSKA (reference sequence). The CDR3 is 14 residues long. The CDR3: CSAEARRGEETQYF. CDR3 nucleotides: TGCAGTGCGGAGGCTCGGCGGGGGGAAGAGACCCAGTACTTC.

The CDR3 sequence is CASSPWTSGGPVTDTQYF. The CDR3, as DNA: TGTGCCAGCAGTCCCTGGACTAGCGGGGGCCCAGTCACAGATACGCAGTATTTT. The V gene is TRBV6-1, the J gene TRBJ2-3; 13 positions agree with TRBD2. Germline CDR1 MNHNS, CDR2 SASEGT. The CDR3 sequence is 18 residues long. Trimming at V came to 5 bases and at J to 2 bases, leaving 10 bases not matched to a gene.

The rearrangement joins TRBV12-3 or TRBV12-4 to TRBJ2-5; D remains ambiguous. V lost 2 bases to trimming and J lost 4 bases, with 8 bases between them. The CDR3 has 13 residues. In nucleotides, the CDR3 is TGTGCCAGCAGTTTAAATGACATAGAGACCCAGTACTTC. Translation: CASSLNDIETQYF.

This chain connects TRBV7-6 to TRBJ1-1; no reliable D call. Germline V gene data show CDR1 as SGHVS and CDR2 as FNYEAQ. Trimming took 4 bases from V and 7 from J, leaving 10 bases between them. The CDR3 has 12 residues. The CDR3: CASSSGKGEAFF. As DNA, the CDR3 is TGTGCCAGCAGCTCCGGAAAGGGTGAAGCTTTCTTT.

CDR3 sequence: CASEPGQGSEQYF. The CDR3 bases are TGCGCCAGCGAACCGGGACAGGGTTCCGAGCAGTACTTC. The chain combines TRBV5-1 with TRBJ2-7, with 9 positions matching TRBD1. The V gene's germline CDR1 is SGHRS and CDR2 YFSETQ. Trimming took 7 bases from V and 6 from J; bases not matched to a gene: 8. The CDR3 runs to 13 residues.